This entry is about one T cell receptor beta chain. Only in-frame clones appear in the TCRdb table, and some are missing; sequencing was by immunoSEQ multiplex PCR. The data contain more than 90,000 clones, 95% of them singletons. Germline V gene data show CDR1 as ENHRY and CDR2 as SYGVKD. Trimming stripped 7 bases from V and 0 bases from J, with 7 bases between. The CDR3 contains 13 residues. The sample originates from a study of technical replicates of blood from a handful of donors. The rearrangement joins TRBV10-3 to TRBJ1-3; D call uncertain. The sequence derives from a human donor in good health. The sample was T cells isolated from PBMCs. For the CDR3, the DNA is TGTGCCATCAAAGCCGTCTCTGGAAACACCATATATTTT. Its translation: CAIKAVSGNTIYF.